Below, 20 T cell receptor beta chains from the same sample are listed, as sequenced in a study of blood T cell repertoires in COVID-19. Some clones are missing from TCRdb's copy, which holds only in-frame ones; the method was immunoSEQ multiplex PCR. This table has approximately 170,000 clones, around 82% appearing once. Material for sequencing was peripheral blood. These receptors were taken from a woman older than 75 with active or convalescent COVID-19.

CDR3 nucleotide sequence: TGTGCCACCAGTGACCCCCGACAGGGGGCGAACACCGGGGAGCTGTTTTTT. This encodes CATSDPRQGANTGELFF. The chain couples TRBV24-1 to TRBJ2-2; TRBD1 agrees at 9 bases. Germline assignment: CDR1 KGHDR and CDR2 SFDVKD. V dropped 4 bases and J dropped 0; count of bases not matched to a gene: 5. The length of the CDR3 is 17 residues.

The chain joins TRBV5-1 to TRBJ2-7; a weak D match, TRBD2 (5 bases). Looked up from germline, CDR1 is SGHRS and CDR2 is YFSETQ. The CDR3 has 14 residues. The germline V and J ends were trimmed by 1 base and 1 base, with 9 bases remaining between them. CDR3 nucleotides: TGCGCCAGCAGCTTGAGGACTGAATCCTACGAGCAGTACTTC. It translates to CASSLRTESYEQYF. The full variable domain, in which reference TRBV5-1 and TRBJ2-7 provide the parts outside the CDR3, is KAGVTQTPRYLIKTRGQQVTLSCSPISGHRSVSWYQQTPGQGLQFLFEYFSETQRNKGNFPGRFSGRQFSNSRSEMNVSTLELGDSALYLCASSLRTESYEQYFGPGTRLTVT.

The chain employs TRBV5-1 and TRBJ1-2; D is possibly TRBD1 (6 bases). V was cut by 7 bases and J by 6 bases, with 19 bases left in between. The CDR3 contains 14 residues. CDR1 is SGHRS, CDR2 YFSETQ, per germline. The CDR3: CASGTENRVDGYTF. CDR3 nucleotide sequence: TGCGCCAGCGGTACGGAGAACAGGGTGGATGGCTACACCTTC.

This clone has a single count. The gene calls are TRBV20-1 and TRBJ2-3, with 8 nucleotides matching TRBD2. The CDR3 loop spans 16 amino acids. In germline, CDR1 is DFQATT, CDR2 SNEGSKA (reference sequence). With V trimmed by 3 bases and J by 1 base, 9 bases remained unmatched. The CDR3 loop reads CSASLAGGLGTDTQYF. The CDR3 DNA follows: TGCAGTGCTAGTCTCGCGGGAGGCCTCGGCACAGATACGCAGTATTTT.

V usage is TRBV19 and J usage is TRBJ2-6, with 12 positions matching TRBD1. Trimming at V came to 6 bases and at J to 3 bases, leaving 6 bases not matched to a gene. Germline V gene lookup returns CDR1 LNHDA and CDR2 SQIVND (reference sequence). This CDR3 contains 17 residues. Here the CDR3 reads CASRRDRGRFGANVLTF. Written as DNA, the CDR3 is TGTGCCAGTAGACGGGACAGGGGGCGATTTGGGGCCAACGTCCTGACTTTC.

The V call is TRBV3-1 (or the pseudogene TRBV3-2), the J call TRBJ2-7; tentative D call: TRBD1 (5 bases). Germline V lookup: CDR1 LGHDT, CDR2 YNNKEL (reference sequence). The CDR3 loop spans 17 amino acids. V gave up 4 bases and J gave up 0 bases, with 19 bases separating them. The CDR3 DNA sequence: TGTGCCAGCAGCCTCCGGACACTTTCCTATATCTCCTACGAGCAGTACTTC. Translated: CASSLRTLSYISYEQYF.

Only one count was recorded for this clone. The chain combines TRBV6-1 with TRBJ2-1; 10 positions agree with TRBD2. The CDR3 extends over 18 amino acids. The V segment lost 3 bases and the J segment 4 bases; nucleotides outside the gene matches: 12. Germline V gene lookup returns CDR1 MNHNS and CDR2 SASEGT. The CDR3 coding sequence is TGTGCCAGCAGTGACCCTAACAAACGGACTAGCGGATACAATGAGCAGTTCTTC. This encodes CASSDPNKRTSGYNEQFF.

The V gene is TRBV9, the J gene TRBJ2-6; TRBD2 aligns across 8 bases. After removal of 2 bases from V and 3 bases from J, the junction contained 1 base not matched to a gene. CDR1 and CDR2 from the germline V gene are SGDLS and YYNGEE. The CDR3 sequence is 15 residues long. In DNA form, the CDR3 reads TGTGCCAGCAGCGTCGGGAGGGTTGGGGCCAACGTCCTGACTTTC. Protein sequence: CASSVGRVGANVLTF.

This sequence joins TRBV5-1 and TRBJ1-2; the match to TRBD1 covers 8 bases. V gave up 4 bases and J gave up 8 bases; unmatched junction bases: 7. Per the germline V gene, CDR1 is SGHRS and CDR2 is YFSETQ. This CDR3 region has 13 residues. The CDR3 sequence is CASSPGQVGGYTF. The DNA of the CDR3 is TGCGCCAGCAGCCCGGGACAGGTGGGAGGCTACACCTTC.

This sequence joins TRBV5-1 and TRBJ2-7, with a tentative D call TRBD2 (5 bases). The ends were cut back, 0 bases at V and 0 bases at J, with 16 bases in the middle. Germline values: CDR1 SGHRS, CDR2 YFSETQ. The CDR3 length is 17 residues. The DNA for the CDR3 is TGCGCCAGCAGCTTGGGAGGGCTACTCAGGAGCTCCTACGAGCAGTACTTC. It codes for CASSLGGLLRSSYEQYF. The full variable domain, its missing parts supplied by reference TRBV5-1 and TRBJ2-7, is KAGVTQTPRYLIKTRGQQVTLSCSPISGHRSVSWYQQTPGQGLQFLFEYFSETQRNKGNFPGRFSGRQFSNSRSEMNVSTLELGDSALYLCASSLGGLLRSSYEQYFGPGTRLTVT.

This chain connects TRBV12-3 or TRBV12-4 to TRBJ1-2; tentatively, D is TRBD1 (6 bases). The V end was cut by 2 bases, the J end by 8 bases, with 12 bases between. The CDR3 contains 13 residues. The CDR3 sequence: CASSLSTGNGYTF. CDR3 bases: TGTGCCAGCAGTTTAAGTACAGGGAACGGCTACACCTTC.

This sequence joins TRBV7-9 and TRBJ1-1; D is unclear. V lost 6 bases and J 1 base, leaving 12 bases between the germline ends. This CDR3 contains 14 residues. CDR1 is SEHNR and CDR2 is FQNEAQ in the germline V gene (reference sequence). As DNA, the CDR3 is TGTGCCAGCAGACCGACCGGAGCGAACACTGAAGCTTTCTTT. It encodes CASRPTGANTEAFF.

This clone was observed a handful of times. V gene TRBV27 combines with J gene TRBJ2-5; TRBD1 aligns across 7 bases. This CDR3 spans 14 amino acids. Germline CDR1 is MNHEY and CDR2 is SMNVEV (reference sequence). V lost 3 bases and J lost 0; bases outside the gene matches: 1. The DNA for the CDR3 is TGTGCCAGCAGTTTCACAGGGGACCAAGAGACCCAGTACTTC. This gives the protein CASSFTGDQETQYF.

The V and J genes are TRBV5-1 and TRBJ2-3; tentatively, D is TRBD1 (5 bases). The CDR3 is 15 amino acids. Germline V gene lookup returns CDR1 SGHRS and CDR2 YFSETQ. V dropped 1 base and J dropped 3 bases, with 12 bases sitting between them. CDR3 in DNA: TGCGCCAGCAGCTTGTTTGCAGGGAAAACAGATACGCAGTATTTT. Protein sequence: CASSLFAGKTDTQYF.

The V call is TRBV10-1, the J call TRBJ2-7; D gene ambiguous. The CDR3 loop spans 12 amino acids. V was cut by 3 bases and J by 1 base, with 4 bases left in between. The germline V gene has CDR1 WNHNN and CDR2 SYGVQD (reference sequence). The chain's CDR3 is CASSDRSYEQYF. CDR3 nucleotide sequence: TGCGCCAGCAGTGACAGATCCTACGAGCAGTACTTC.

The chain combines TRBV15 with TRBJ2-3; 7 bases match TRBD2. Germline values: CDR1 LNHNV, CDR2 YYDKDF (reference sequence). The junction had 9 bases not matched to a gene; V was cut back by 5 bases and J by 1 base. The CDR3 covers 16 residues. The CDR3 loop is CATSGGRAGGTDTQYF. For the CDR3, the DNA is TGTGCCACCAGCGGGGGTCGGGCGGGAGGCACAGATACGCAGTATTTT.

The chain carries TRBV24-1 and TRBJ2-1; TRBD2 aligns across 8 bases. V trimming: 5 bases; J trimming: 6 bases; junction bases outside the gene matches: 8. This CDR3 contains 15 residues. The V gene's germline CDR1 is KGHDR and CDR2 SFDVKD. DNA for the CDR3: TGTGCCACCAGTGCTCCGACCACTAGCGGCAATGAGCAGTTCTTC. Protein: CATSAPTTSGNEQFF.

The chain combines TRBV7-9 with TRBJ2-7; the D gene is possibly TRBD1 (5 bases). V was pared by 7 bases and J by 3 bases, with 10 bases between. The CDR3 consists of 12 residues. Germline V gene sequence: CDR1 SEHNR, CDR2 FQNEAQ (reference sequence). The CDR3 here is CASTPTDYEQYF. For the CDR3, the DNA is TGTGCCAGCACACCGACAGACTACGAGCAGTACTTC.

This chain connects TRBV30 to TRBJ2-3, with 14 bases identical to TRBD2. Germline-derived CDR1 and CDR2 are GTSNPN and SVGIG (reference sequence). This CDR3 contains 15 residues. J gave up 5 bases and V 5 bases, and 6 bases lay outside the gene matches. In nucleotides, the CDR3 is TGTGCCTGGGGTCGACTAGCGGGAGGGGTAGATACGCAGTATTTT. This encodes CAWGRLAGGVDTQYF.

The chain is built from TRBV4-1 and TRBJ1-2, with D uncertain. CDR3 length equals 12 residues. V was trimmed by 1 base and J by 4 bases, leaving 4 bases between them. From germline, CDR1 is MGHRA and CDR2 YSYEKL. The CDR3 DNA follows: TGCGCCAGCAGCCAAGTATCCTATGGCTACACCTTC. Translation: CASSQVSYGYTF.